One sample yielded the 10 T cell receptor beta chains listed below, sequenced in a study of monozygotic twins with cystic fibrosis. Method: immunoSEQ multiplex PCR; TCRdb's copy keeps in-frame clones and lacks some. The table includes 8,500 to 14,000 clones, roughly 96% detected once. Sequencing was performed on blood. These receptors were collected from a boy aged 5-17 years with cystic fibrosis.

The chain couples TRBV2 to TRBJ1-4, with D maybe TRBD1 (5 bases). Trimming shortened V by 1 base and J by 2 bases, and 8 bases separated the two germline ends. The CDR3 has 15 residues. Germline-derived CDR1 and CDR2 are SNHLY and FYNNEI. The CDR3 sequence is CASSEVPGTNEKLFF. The CDR3 DNA follows: TGTGCCAGCAGTGAAGTTCCAGGGACTAATGAAAAACTGTTTTTT.

The chain uses TRBV5-1 and TRBJ2-1, with 10 bases matching TRBD2. Germline V lookup: CDR1 SGHRS, CDR2 YFSETQ. The CDR3 totals 16 residues. With V trimmed by 4 bases and J by 3 bases, 7 bases remained unmatched. The DNA of the CDR3 is TGCGCCAGCAGCCCAACTCTAGCGGGAGACTACAATGAGCAGTTCTTC. It translates to CASSPTLAGDYNEQFF.

This clone was observed a few times. This chain links TRBV7-9 with TRBJ2-5, with no clear D. The V and J ends lost 3 bases and 2 bases respectively, with 10 bases between them. CDR3 size: 14 residues. CDR1 is SEHNR and CDR2 is FQNEAQ in the germline V gene (reference sequence). The CDR3 loop is CASSLVASQETQYF. DNA for the CDR3: TGTGCCAGCAGCTTGGTGGCCAGTCAAGAGACCCAGTACTTC.

V and J are TRBV9 and TRBJ1-3, with a weak D call TRBD1 (5 bases). Germline lookup yields CDR1 SGDLS and CDR2 YYNGEE. The length of the CDR3 is 14 residues. V lost 0 bases, J lost 8 bases, and 12 bases lay in between. The CDR3 region has the DNA TGTGCCAGCAGCGTAGAAGGGGATGAAGACACCATATATTTT. Translation: CASSVEGDEDTIYF.

This chain uses TRBV7-9 with TRBJ1-1; 8 nucleotides align to TRBD1. CDR3 length: 14 amino acids. Germline V gene sequence: CDR1 SEHNR, CDR2 FQNEAQ (reference sequence). V shed 6 bases and J 3 bases; nucleotides not matched to a gene: 6. The CDR3 is CASSTQGAHTEAFF. The CDR3 DNA reads TGTGCCAGCAGTACGCAGGGGGCGCACACTGAAGCTTTCTTT.

The chain is built from TRBV5-6 and TRBJ2-7; no definite D call. V was cut by 0 bases and J by 5 bases, with 6 bases left in between. The CDR3 is 12 amino acids. Germline CDR1 is SGHDT and CDR2 is YYEEEE. DNA for the CDR3: TGTGCCAGCAGCTTGGGGTTCGACGAGCAGTACTTC. Translated, it gives CASSLGFDEQYF.

The V call is TRBV28, the J call TRBJ2-5; 8 positions agree with TRBD2. In germline, CDR1 is MDHEN, CDR2 SYDVKM. CDR3 length equals 18 residues. V was pared by 5 bases and J by 4 bases, with 18 bases of the junction left unmatched. The CDR3 DNA reads TGTGCCAGCAGTCAAACATTTGCCCCGAGCGGGAGTAGAGAGACCCAGTACTTC. This gives the protein CASSQTFAPSGSRETQYF.

The gene calls are TRBV28 and TRBJ2-3, with 7 bases fitting TRBD1. With 4 bases clipped from V and 4 bases from J, the junction kept 2 bases outside the gene matches. The germline gives CDR1 MDHEN, CDR2 SYDVKM. The length of the CDR3 is 13 residues. The CDR3 DNA is TGTGCCAGCAGTTCGACAGGGCCAGATACGCAGTATTTT. Translated, it gives CASSSTGPDTQYF.

The rearrangement uses TRBV20-1 and TRBJ2-1; D uncertain. With 7 bases removed from V and 10 bases from J, the gap between germline ends came to 14 bases. This CDR3 spans 11 amino acids. Germline CDR1 reads DFQATT; CDR2 reads SNEGSKA (reference sequence). The CDR3 protein is CSGDGPSEQFF. As DNA, the CDR3 is TGCAGTGGAGATGGCCCCTCCGAGCAGTTCTTC.

The rearrangement joins TRBV4-1 to TRBJ1-1; D is uncertain. Trimming shortened V by 2 bases and J by 5 bases, and 6 bases separated the two germline ends. The germline gives CDR1 MGHRA, CDR2 YSYEKL. The CDR3 has 12 residues. As DNA, the CDR3 is TGCGCCAGCAGCCAATTCGGGACTGAAGCTTTCTTT. Translating it yields CASSQFGTEAFF.